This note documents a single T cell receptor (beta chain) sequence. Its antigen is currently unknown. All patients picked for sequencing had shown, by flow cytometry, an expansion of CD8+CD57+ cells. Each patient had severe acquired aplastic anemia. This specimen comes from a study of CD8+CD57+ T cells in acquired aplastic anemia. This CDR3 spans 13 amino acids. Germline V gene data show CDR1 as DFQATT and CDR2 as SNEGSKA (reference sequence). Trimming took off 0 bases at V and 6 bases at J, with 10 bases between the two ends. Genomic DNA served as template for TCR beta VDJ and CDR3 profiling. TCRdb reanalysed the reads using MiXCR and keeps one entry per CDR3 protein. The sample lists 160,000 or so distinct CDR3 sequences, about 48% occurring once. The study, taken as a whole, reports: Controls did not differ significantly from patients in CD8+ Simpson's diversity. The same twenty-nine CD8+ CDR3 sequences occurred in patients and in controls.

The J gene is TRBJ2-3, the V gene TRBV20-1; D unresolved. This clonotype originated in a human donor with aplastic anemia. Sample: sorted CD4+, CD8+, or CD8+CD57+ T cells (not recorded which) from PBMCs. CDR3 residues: CSARDLVVDTQYF. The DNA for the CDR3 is TGCAGTGCTAGAGATCTCGTTGTGGATACGCAGTATTTT.